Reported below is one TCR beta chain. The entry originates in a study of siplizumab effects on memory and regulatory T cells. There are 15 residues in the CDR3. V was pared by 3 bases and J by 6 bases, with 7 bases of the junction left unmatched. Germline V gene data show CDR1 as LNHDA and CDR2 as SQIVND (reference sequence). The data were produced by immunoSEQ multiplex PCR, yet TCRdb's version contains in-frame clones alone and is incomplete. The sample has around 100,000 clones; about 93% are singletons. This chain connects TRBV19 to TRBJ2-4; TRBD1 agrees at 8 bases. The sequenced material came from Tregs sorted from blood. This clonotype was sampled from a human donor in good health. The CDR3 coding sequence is TGTGCCAGTAGTATCTACTTAGGACAGGGAAACATTCAGTACTTC. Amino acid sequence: CASSIYLGQGNIQYF.